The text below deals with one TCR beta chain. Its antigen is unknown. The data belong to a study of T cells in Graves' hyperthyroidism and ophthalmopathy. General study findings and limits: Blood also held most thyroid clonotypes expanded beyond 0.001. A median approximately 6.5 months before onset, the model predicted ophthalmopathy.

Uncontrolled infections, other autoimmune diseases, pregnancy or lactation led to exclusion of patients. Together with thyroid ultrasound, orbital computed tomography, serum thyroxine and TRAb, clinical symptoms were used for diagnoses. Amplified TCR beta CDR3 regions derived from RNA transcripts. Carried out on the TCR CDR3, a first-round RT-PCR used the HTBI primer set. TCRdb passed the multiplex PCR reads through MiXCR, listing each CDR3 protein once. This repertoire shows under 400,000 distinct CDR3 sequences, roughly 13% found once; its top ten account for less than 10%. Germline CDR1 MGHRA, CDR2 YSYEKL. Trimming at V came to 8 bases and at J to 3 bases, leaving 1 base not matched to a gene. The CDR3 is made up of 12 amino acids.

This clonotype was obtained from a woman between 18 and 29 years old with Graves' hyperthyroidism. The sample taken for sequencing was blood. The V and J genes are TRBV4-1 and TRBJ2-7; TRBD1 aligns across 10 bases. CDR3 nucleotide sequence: TGCGCCAGCGGACAGGGGGGCTACGAGCAGTACTTC. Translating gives CASGQGGYEQYF.